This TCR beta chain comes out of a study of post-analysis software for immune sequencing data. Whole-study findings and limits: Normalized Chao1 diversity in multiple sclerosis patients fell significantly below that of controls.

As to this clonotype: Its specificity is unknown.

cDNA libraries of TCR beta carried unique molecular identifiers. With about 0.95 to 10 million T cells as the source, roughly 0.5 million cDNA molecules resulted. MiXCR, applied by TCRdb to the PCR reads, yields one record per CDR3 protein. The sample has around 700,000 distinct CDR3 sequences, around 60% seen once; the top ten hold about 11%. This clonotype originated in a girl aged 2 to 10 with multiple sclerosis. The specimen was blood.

CDR3: CASSQDWEEWRTQYF. Written as DNA, the CDR3 is TGTGCCAGCAGCCAAGATTGGGAGGAGTGGCGGACCCAGTACTTC. The J gene is TRBJ2-7, the V gene TRBV3-1, with a possible D match to TRBD2 (6 bases). TRBJ2-5 matches the DNA end more closely, so the J call is doubtful. From germline, CDR1 is LGHDT and CDR2 YNNKEL (reference sequence). This CDR3 is built from 15 residues.